What follows describes a single T cell receptor (beta chain). Its specificity is not known. This sample was taken from a study of cytomegalovirus exposure and HLA in healthy donors. Some clones are missing from TCRdb's copy, which holds only in-frame ones; the method was immunoSEQ multiplex PCR. This sample has about 160,000 clones; roughly nine tenths occur once, and the top ten carry approximately 5%. General study points: Most TCR sequences were uncommon, yet certain public TCRs appeared in many donors. Cytomegalovirus association was listed for about 160 TCR beta chains.

An approximately 120-subject validation cohort, separate from the approximately 610-subject first cohort, supplied the donors. CDR3 length: 15 residues. Germline V gene data show CDR1 as MGHDK and CDR2 as SYGVNS. V shed 3 bases, J shed 9 bases, and the junction held 12 bases outside the gene matches. What was sequenced was PBMCs. The chain uses TRBV25-1 and TRBJ2-7; 9 bases line up with TRBD1. The clonotype originates from a woman in her 30s in good health and CMV-seronegative. CDR3 sequence reads: CASSDRTGDSSRQYF. The CDR3 coding sequence is TGTGCCAGCAGTGATCGGACAGGGGACTCGAGTCGGCAGTACTTC.